This is a list of T cell receptor beta chains from one sample in a study of blood T cell repertoires in COVID-19. The protocol was immunoSEQ multiplex PCR, while the TCRdb copy is restricted to in-frame clones and leaves out a portion. The data contain around 250,000 clones, around nine tenths of them seen just once; the ten biggest clones take up about 3.4%. Sample: PBMCs or T cells enriched from blood (not recorded which). These receptors were obtained from a woman aged 40 to 55 who had been exposed to COVID-19. Each CDR3 is given with its conserved first and last residue. D genes are given only for firm matches. The size entry is marked missing in some rows and otherwise reads once, few, many or a size class.

14	TRBV11-2	.	TRBD1	TRBJ2-5	TGTGCCAGCAGCAAAGACAGGGGCGGCGGGACCCAGTACTTC	CASSKDRGGGTQYF
13	TRBV19	.	.	TRBJ1-2	TGTGCCAGTACCCCCGGGGGGGTCGGAGGCTACACCTTC	CASTPGGVGGYTF
17	TRBV5-1	.	TRBD1	TRBJ2-1	TGCGCCAGCAGCCCCCCTTTAGGGACAGGGAAGGGTCTGGGGCAGTTCTTC	CASSPPLGTGKGLGQFF
15	TRBV28	few	.	TRBJ1-4	TGTGCCACCCATGCCGGGGGGCGTGGTAATGAAAAACTGTTTTTT	CATHAGGRGNEKLFF
14	TRBV7-9	.	.	TRBJ1-5	TGTGCCAGCAGCTTTGAAGGGGGCAATCAGCCCCAGCATTTT	CASSFEGGNQPQHF
15	TRBV30	.	.	TRBJ1-4	TGTGCCTGGATTGGTGCGGGCCCAACTAATGAAAAACTGTTTTTT	CAWIGAGPTNEKLFF
11	TRBV30	.	.	TRBJ1-4	TGTGCCTGGGGGGGGATGGAAAAACTGTTTTTT	CAWGGMEKLFF
17	TRBV4-3	once	TRBD1	TRBJ1-1	TGCGCCAGCAGCCAAGAGGGGACAGGGATAATGAACACTGAAGCTTTCTTT	CASSQEGTGIMNTEAFF
19	TRBV5-6	.	TRBD2	TRBJ2-6	TGTGCCAGCAGCTTGGCCAAGGGCGGGAGGAATGTATGGGCCAACGTCCTGACTTTC	CASSLAKGGRNVWANVLTF
14	TRBV5-4	.	TRBD1	TRBJ1-4	TGTGCCAGCAGCTCAAGACAGGGGTCTGAAAAACTGTTTTTT	CASSSRQGSEKLFF
15	TRBV28	.	TRBD1	TRBJ1-5	TGTGCCAGCAGCCCGCTCGGACAGGGAGATCAGCCCCAGCATTTT	CASSPLGQGDQPQHF
13	TRBV20-1	.	.	TRBJ2-5	TGCAGTGCTAGTACCAGCGCCCAAGAGACCCAGTACTTC	CSASTSAQETQYF
17	TRBV9	.	TRBD2	TRBJ2-2	TGTGCCAGCAGCCCTCAGAGCGGGGGGGCGAGAACCGGGGAGCTGTTTTTT	CASSPQSGGARTGELFF
11	TRBV5-6	.	.	TRBJ2-5	TGTGCCAGCAGTGTCAGGGAGACCCAGTACTTC	CASSVRETQYF
21	TRBV19	.	.	TRBJ1-3	TGTGCCAGTAGTACAAGAAAACGGGGTCGCCGAAGATCAACCTCTGGAAACACCATATATTTT	CASSTRKRGRRRSTSGNTIYF
14	TRBV27	.	.	TRBJ1-6	TGTGCCAGCAGTCCGCGGTCCTATAATTCACCCCTCCACTTT	CASSPRSYNSPLHF
14	TRBV15	.	.	TRBJ1-1	TGTGCCACCAGCAGAGATCTTAAGAACACTGAAGCTTTCTTT	CATSRDLKNTEAFF
15	TRBV10-3	.	TRBD1	TRBJ2-2	TGTGCCATCAGTGCCGGACAGGGAGGTACCGGGGAGCTGTTTTTT	CAISAGQGGTGELFF
14	TRBV11-3	.	TRBD1	TRBJ1-2	TGTGCCAGCAGCTTCGGGACAGCTAACTATGGCTACACCTTC	CASSFGTANYGYTF
16	TRBV7-2	few	.	TRBJ1-1	TGTGCCAGCAGCTTAGTACTCCGGGTTGCGGACACTGAAGCTTTCTTT	CASSLVLRVADTEAFF
18	TRBV7-2	.	.	TRBJ1-1	TGTGCCAGCAGCTTATTTACAGGGCGCCCTACCGGTGGCACTGAAGCTTTCTTT	CASSLFTGRPTGGTEAFF
13	TRBV3-1/TRBV3-2	.	TRBD2	TRBJ2-5	TGTGCCAGCAGCCTAGCGGGGGTCGAGACCCAGTACTTC	CASSLAGVETQYF
16	TRBV2	.	.	TRBJ1-1	TGTGCCAGCAGGAAGGTAGGCAGGGGCCAGAACACTGAAGCTTTCTTT	CASRKVGRGQNTEAFF
16	TRBV4-2	.	TRBD1	TRBJ2-5	TGTGCCAGCAGCCAAGTCCGCTCGGACAGGGGAAAGACCCAGTACTTC	CASSQVRSDRGKTQYF
11	TRBV20-1	once	TRBD2	TRBJ2-5	TGCAGCGTAGCGGGGTGGGAGACCCAGTACTTC	CSVAGWETQYF
17	TRBV24-1	.	TRBD2	TRBJ2-1	TGTGCCACCAGTGATTTGTCCACTAGCGGGAGAGGAAATGAGCAGTTCTTC	CATSDLSTSGRGNEQFF
17	TRBV9	once	.	TRBJ1-4	TGTGCCAGCAGCGTAGTGGGCGGGGGGGAAATAAATGAAAAACTGTTTTTT	CASSVVGGGEINEKLFF
11	TRBV11-2	once	.	TRBJ2-1	TGTGCCAGCAGCACGGGTAATGAGCAGTTCTTC	CASSTGNEQFF
16	TRBV2	.	TRBD2	TRBJ2-5	TGTGCCAGCAGTGACTCTATAACTAGCGGCCAAGAGACCCAGTACTTC	CASSDSITSGQETQYF
16	TRBV27	.	TRBD2	TRBJ2-2	TGTGCCAGCAGCCCTTGGGCGGGGGTTAACACCGGGGAGCTGTTTTTT	CASSPWAGVNTGELFF
15	TRBV30	.	.	TRBJ1-5	TGTGCCTGGAGTGGAGGGACATCCGGCAATCAGCCCCAGCATTTT	CAWSGGTSGNQPQHF
14	TRBV19	few	.	TRBJ2-3	TGTGCCAGTAAGGGCGGAGGAGGGGCAGATACGCAGTATTTT	CASKGGGGADTQYF
14	TRBV6-5	.	TRBD1	TRBJ1-3	TGTGCCAGCCAAGACAGGGGCTCTGGAAACACCATATATTTT	CASQDRGSGNTIYF
14	TRBV11-2	.	TRBD1	TRBJ1-1	TGTGCCAGCAGTAGACAGGGGGCTAACACTGAAGCTTTCTTT	CASSRQGANTEAFF
13	TRBV2	.	.	TRBJ2-7	TGTGCCAGCAGTGTTTCCAGCTCCTACGAGCAGTACTTC	CASSVSSSYEQYF
12	TRBV28	.	.	TRBJ1-6	TGTGCCAGCAGTCTCGCCGGGTCACCCCTCCACTTT	CASSLAGSPLHF
18	TRBV7-6	.	TRBD1	TRBJ2-1	TGTGCCAGCAGCTTAGAGGGGGGGACAGGGGCTTCCTACAATGAGCAGTTCTTC	CASSLEGGTGASYNEQFF